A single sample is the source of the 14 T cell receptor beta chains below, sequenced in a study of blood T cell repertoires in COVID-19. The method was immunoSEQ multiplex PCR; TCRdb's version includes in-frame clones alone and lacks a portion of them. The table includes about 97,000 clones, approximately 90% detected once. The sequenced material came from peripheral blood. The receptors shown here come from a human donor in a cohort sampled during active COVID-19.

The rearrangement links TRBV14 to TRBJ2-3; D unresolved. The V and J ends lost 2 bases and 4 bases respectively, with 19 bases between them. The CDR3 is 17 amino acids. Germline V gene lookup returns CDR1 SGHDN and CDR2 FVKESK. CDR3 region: CASSQTRLALRADTQYF. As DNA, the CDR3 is TGTGCCAGCAGCCAAACCCGACTGGCCTTAAGAGCAGATACGCAGTATTTT.

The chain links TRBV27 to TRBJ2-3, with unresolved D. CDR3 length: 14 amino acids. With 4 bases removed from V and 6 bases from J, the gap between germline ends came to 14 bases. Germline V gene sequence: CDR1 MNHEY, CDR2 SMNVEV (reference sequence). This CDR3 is CASSSDAPRDTQYF. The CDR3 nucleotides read TGTGCCAGCAGTTCGGATGCCCCGAGGGATACGCAGTATTTT.

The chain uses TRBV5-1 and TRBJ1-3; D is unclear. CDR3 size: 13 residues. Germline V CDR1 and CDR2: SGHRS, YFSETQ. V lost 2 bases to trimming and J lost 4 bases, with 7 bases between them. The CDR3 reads CASSLNTGNTIYF. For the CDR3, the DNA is TGCGCCAGCAGCTTAAACACAGGAAACACCATATATTTT.

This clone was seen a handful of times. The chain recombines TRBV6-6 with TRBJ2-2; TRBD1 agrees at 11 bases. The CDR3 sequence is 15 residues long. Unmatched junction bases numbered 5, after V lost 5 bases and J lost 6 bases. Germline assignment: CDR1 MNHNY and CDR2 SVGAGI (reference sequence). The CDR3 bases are TGTGCCAGCAGTAGAGGACAGGGGGCTGCCGGGGAGCTGTTTTTT. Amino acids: CASSRGQGAAGELFF.

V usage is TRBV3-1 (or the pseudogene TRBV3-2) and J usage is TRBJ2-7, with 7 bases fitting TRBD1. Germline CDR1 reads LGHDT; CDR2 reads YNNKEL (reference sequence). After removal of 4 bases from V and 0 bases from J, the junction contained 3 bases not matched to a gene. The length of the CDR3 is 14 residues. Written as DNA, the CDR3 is TGTGCCAGCAGCCCTGACAGGGACTCCTACGAGCAGTACTTC. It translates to CASSPDRDSYEQYF.

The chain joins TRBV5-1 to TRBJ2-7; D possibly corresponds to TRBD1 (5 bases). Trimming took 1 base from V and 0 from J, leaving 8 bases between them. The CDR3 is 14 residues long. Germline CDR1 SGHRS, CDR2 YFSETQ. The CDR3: CASSLPGFSYEQYF. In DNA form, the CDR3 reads TGCGCCAGCAGCTTGCCAGGGTTCTCCTACGAGCAGTACTTC.

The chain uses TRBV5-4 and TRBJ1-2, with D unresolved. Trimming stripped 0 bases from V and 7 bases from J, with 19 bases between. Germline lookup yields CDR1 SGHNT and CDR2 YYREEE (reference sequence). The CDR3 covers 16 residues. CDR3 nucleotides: TGTGCCAGCAGCTTGGAGGTGGTGACCCTTCGGGGTGGCTACACCTTC. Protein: CASSLEVVTLRGGYTF.

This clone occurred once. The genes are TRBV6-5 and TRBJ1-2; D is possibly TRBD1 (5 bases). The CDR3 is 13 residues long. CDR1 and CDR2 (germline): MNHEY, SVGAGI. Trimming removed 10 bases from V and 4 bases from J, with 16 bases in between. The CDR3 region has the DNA TGTGCCACAAAGGATACAGGAACCTATGGCTACACCTTC. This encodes CATKDTGTYGYTF.

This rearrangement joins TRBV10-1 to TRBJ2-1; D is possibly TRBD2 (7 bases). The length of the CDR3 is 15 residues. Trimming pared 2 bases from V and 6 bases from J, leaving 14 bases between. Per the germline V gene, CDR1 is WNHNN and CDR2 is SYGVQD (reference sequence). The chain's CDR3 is CASSEVGGLGNEQFF. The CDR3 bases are TGCGCCAGCAGTGAGGTCGGGGGGCTGGGCAATGAGCAGTTCTTC.

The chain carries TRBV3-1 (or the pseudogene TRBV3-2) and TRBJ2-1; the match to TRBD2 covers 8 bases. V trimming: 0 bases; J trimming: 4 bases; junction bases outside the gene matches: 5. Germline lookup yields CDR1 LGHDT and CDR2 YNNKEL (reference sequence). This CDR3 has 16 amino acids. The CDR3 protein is CASSQEIGRGYNEQFF. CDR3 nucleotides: TGTGCCAGCAGCCAAGAAATCGGGAGGGGATACAATGAGCAGTTCTTC.

For the CDR3, the DNA is TGCAGCTCCAGGGATGACAAAAACATTCAGTACTTC. Translating it yields CSSRDDKNIQYF. This chain connects TRBV29-1 to TRBJ2-4; possible D gene TRBD1, 5 bases. V was clipped by 8 bases and J by 3 bases, with 11 bases between them. The CDR3 consists of 12 residues. CDR1 and CDR2 (germline): SQVTM, ANQGSEA.

In nucleotides, the CDR3 is TGCGCCAGCAGCTTGGGAGACAGGGGGGACACTGAAGCTTTCTTT. As protein: CASSLGDRGDTEAFF. The chain links TRBV5-1 to TRBJ1-1, with 9 bases fitting TRBD1. The germline V gene encodes CDR1 SGHRS and CDR2 YFSETQ. V lost 0 bases to trimming and J lost 3 bases; unmatched junction nucleotides: 3. CDR3 length equals 15 residues.

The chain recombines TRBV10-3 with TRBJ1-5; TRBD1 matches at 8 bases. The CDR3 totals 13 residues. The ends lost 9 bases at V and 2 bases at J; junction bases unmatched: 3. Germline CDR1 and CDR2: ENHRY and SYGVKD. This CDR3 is CAIGQGRNQPQHF. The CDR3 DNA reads TGTGCCATAGGACAGGGTCGCAATCAGCCCCAGCATTTT.

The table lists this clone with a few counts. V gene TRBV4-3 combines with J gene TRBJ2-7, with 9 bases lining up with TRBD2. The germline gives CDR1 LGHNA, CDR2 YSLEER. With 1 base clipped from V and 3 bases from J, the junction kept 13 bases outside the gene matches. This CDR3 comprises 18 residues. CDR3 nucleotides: TGCGCCAGCAGCCAAGTAACGGTAGCGGGAGCCGGGGTCTACGAGCAGTACTTC. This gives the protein CASSQVTVAGAGVYEQYF.